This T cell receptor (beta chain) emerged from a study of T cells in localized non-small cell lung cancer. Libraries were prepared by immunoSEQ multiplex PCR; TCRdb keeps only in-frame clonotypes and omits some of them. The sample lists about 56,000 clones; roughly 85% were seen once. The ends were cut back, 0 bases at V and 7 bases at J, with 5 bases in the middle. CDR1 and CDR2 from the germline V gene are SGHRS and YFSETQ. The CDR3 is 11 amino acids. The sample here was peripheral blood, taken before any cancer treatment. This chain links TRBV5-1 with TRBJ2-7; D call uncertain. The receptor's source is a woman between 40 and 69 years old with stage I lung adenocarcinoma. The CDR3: CASSLAGEQYF. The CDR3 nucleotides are TGCGCCAGCAGCTTGGCGGGTGAGCAGTACTTC.